This TCR beta chain was profiled in a study of human T cells and chemical hapten exposure. About the study: Throughout a study of 20 to 30 weeks, patients underwent weekly scalp administration of diphenylcyclopropenone doses. Minor volume differences among pooled libraries chiefly drove per-sample TCR yield variation. Whole-study findings and limits: Significantly greater numbers of large CDR3 similarity clusters came from expanded TCRs than from controls. Correlating positively with patch test score were the PT1 expanded TCR counts.

In TCRdb, the RACE reads were re-called with MiXCR into one record per CDR3 protein. Altogether some 100,000 distinct CDR3 sequences are present, 9% to 9.5% being singletons, with the ten largest covering 2.5% to 3.5%. Time point of the sample: patch test 2, 6 weeks after DPC sensitization. Specified treatment: therapeutic diphenylcyclopropenone sensitization with weekly scalp DPC. In its sample, this clonotype was seen a few times. What it recognizes is unknown. Germline V gives CDR1 SEHNR, CDR2 FQNEAQ (reference sequence). This CDR3 is 15 amino acids long. V was pared by 3 bases and J by 7 bases, with 16 bases between.

The sample in question was whole blood, obtained in connection with sensitization to the hapten diphenylcyclopropenone (DPC). The chain has TRBV7-9 and TRBJ2-4; possibly TRBD2 for D (6 bases). The origin of this receptor is a middle-aged woman with alopecia areata. Some clones in this sample may be carry-over from other donors' samples. DNA of the CDR3: TGTGCCAGCAGCTTCCCATTCGGAGGGGACAACATTCAGTACTTC. Encoded protein: CASSFPFGGDNIQYF.